The 16 T cell receptor beta chains listed next were all sequenced from one sample in a study of blood T cell repertoires in COVID-19. Sequencing was performed with immunoSEQ multiplex PCR; in TCRdb, only in-frame clones are kept and a portion is missing. Of under 300,000 clones listed, about 89% were seen once; the top ten hold around 2.1%. Material: peripheral blood. The receptors derive from a man over 45 with acute or convalescent COVID-19.

The rearrangement joins TRBV29-1 to TRBJ2-6; D not resolved. The CDR3 consists of 14 residues. V lost 5 bases and J 0 bases, leaving 8 bases between the germline ends. Germline V gene lookup returns CDR1 SQVTM and CDR2 ANQGSEA. The DNA of the CDR3 is TGCAGCGTTCAACAGAACTCTGGGGCCAACGTCCTGACTTTC. Protein product: CSVQQNSGANVLTF.

This clone was seen only a few times. V usage is TRBV5-1 and J usage is TRBJ2-3; D perhaps matches TRBD1 (6 bases). V was shortened by 3 bases and J by 1 base, with 9 bases between the two germline ends. CDR3 length: 14 residues. Germline CDR1 is SGHRS and CDR2 is YFSETQ. CDR3 coding DNA: TGCGCCAGCAGCTCCCGACAGGGCACAGATACGCAGTATTTT. It codes for CASSSRQGTDTQYF.

This chain connects TRBV5-1 to TRBJ1-2; D is uncertain. V lost 3 bases and J 1 base, leaving 10 bases between the germline ends. The length of the CDR3 is 14 residues. Germline CDR1 SGHRS, CDR2 YFSETQ. DNA for the CDR3: TGCGCCAGCAGCTGGGGAGGTGGTAACTATGGCTACACCTTC. This gives the protein CASSWGGGNYGYTF.

This clone was seen just once. V usage is TRBV6-5 and J usage is TRBJ2-1; D is ambiguous. V gave up 2 bases and J gave up 1 base, with 9 bases separating them. Per germline, CDR1 MNHEY and CDR2 SVGAGI. The CDR3 is 15 amino acids. For the CDR3, the DNA is TGTGCCAGCAGTTACGACTCGCGATCCTACAATGAGCAGTTCTTC. This encodes CASSYDSRSYNEQFF.

The rearrangement uses TRBV10-2 and TRBJ1-1; D possibly corresponds to TRBD1 (6 bases). The CDR3 runs 13 residues. V was cut by 5 bases and J by 10 bases, with 17 bases left in between. In germline, CDR1 is WSHSY, CDR2 SAAADI. The DNA for the CDR3 is TGCGCCAGCAGTTCCGGGACACGGTTAGGAGCTTTCTTT. This translates into CASSSGTRLGAFF.

The J gene is TRBJ1-1, the V gene TRBV2; D unresolved. The CDR3 loop spans 14 amino acids. In germline, CDR1 is SNHLY, CDR2 FYNNEI. The V end lost 1 base, the J end lost 4 bases, and 10 bases lay between the germline ends. The CDR3 here is CASSEGLGSTEAFF. CDR3 bases: TGTGCCAGCAGTGAAGGGCTTGGGAGCACTGAAGCTTTCTTT.

The rearrangement links TRBV19 to TRBJ2-1; D perhaps matches TRBD1 (6 bases). The length of the CDR3 is 14 residues. Trimming removed 4 bases at V and 8 bases at J, with 15 bases between. Germline V lookup: CDR1 LNHDA, CDR2 SQIVND (reference sequence). In nucleotides, the CDR3 is TGTGCCAGTAGTACCGGGACACAGAGCGATGAGCAGTTCTTC. Residues: CASSTGTQSDEQFF. The variable domain in full, completed from reference TRBV19 and TRBJ2-1, reads DGGITQSPKYLFRKEGQNVTLSCEQNLNHDAMYWYRQDPGQGLRLIYYSQIVNDFQKGDIAEGYSVSREKKESFPLTVTSAQKNPTAFYLCASSTGTQSDEQFFGPGTRLTVL.

This clone was recorded once. The chain carries TRBV27 and TRBJ2-6; D possibly corresponds to TRBD2 (5 bases). V lost 5 bases and J lost 0, with 20 bases in between. The CDR3 consists of 19 residues. Germline lookup yields CDR1 MNHEY and CDR2 SMNVEV (reference sequence). This CDR3 is CASSLEYWGDFSGANVLTF. CDR3 DNA sequence: TGTGCCAGCAGTCTCGAGTATTGGGGAGACTTCTCTGGGGCCAACGTCCTGACTTTC.

The chain has TRBV7-9 and TRBJ2-7; D perhaps matches TRBD2 (7 bases). From germline, CDR1 is SEHNR and CDR2 FQNEAQ (reference sequence). The length of the CDR3 is 16 residues. V was shortened by 3 bases and J by 0 bases, with 15 bases between the two germline ends. DNA of the CDR3: TGTGCCAGCAGCTTTACAAAGGGGGGGAGCTCCTACGAGCAGTACTTC. Translation: CASSFTKGGSSYEQYF. The variable domain in full, with the rest retrieved from reference TRBV7-9 and TRBJ2-7, is DTGVSQNPRHKITKRGQNVTFRCDPISEHNRLYWYRQTLGQGPEFLTYFQNEAQLEKSRLLSDRFSAERPKGSFSTLEIQRTEQGDSAMYLCASSFTKGGSSYEQYFGPGTRLTVT.

This clone was observed a handful of times. The chain has TRBV2 and TRBJ1-1; 7 bases are shared with TRBD1. V shed 8 bases and J 4 bases; nucleotides not matched to a gene: 4. This CDR3 has 12 residues. In germline, CDR1 is SNHLY, CDR2 FYNNEI. Here the CDR3 reads CASAQGVTEAFF. The DNA of the CDR3 is TGTGCCAGCGCGCAGGGGGTCACTGAAGCTTTCTTT.

The rearrangement uses TRBV20-1 and TRBJ2-5; 9 nucleotides align to TRBD2. The germline V gene encodes CDR1 DFQATT and CDR2 SNEGSKA (reference sequence). The CDR3 runs 15 residues. V lost 3 bases, J lost 0 bases, and 5 bases stayed unmatched. The DNA for the CDR3 is TGCAGTGCTAGTCCCGCTAGCGGGAACCAAGAGACCCAGTACTTC. Protein sequence: CSASPASGNQETQYF.

The gene calls are TRBV19 and TRBJ1-5, with a possible D match to TRBD1 (6 bases). Germline CDR1 and CDR2: LNHDA and SQIVND (reference sequence). The CDR3 loop spans 14 amino acids. V dropped 4 bases and J dropped 0 bases, with 7 bases sitting between them. The CDR3 loop is CASSNRVSNQPQHF. CDR3 DNA: TGTGCCAGTAGTAACAGGGTTAGCAATCAGCCCCAGCATTTT. Full variable domain (rest looked up from reference TRBV19 and TRBJ1-5): DGGITQSPKYLFRKEGQNVTLSCEQNLNHDAMYWYRQDPGQGLRLIYYSQIVNDFQKGDIAEGYSVSREKKESFPLTVTSAQKNPTAFYLCASSNRVSNQPQHFGDGTRLSIL.

The V gene is TRBV19, the J gene TRBJ1-1; 7 nucleotides agree with TRBD1. There are 13 residues in the CDR3. Trimming took 6 bases from V and 5 from J; bases not matched to a gene: 6. The germline CDR1 and CDR2 sequences are LNHDA and SQIVND (reference sequence). This CDR3 is CASRRGPVTEAFF. The DNA for the CDR3 is TGTGCCAGTAGAAGGGGGCCTGTTACTGAAGCTTTCTTT.

This clone was seen just once. The V gene is TRBV6-5, the J gene TRBJ2-3; unclear D gene. Between the trimmed V and J ends, which lost 2 bases and 1 base, there was a span of 10 bases. Germline V gene lookup returns CDR1 MNHEY and CDR2 SVGAGI. The CDR3 is 15 residues long. CDR3 in amino acids: CASSYSGRGTDTQYF. The CDR3 bases are TGTGCCAGCAGTTACAGTGGTCGGGGCACAGATACGCAGTATTTT.

V gene TRBV10-1 combines with J gene TRBJ2-5, with D tentatively TRBD2 (6 bases). This CDR3 has 13 residues. Germline values: CDR1 WNHNN, CDR2 SYGVQD (reference sequence). Trimming left V 2 bases short and J 4 bases short, with 8 bases between. The CDR3 spells CASSEGGIETQYF. CDR3 bases: TGCGCCAGCAGTGAGGGGGGGATAGAGACCCAGTACTTC.

The chain couples TRBV6-5 to TRBJ1-1; the D is unclear. The V gene lost 10 bases and the J gene lost 0 bases, with 12 bases spanning the gap. Germline V CDR1 and CDR2: MNHEY, SVGAGI. This CDR3 comprises 13 residues. The CDR3 coding sequence is TGTGCCACCGTGAGCGTCATGAACACTGAAGCTTTCTTT. This translates into CATVSVMNTEAFF.